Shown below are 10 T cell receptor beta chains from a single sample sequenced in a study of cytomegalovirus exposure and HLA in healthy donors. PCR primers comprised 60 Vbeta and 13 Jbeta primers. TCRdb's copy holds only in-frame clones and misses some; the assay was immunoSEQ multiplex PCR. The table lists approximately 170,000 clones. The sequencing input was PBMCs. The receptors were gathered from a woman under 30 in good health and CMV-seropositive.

CDR3 nucleotide sequence: TGTGCCAGCAGCTTCACTAGCGGGAGATACAATGAGCAGTTCTTC. As protein: CASSFTSGRYNEQFF. The rearrangement links TRBV5-5 to TRBJ2-1; 11 positions agree with TRBD2. Per the germline V gene, CDR1 is SGHKS and CDR2 is YYEKEE (reference sequence). Trimming took 2 bases from V and 4 from J; bases not matched to a gene: 2. The CDR3 covers 15 residues.

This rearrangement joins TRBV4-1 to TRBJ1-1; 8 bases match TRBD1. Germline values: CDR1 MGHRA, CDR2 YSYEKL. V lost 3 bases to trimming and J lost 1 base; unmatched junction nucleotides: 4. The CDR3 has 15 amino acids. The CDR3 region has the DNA TGCGCCAGCAGCCACCCCGGGACAGGGAACACTGAAGCTTTCTTT. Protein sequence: CASSHPGTGNTEAFF.

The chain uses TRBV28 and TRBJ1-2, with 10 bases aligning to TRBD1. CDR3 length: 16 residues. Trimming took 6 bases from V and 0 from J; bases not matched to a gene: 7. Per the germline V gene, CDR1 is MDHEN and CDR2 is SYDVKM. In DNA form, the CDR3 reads TGTGCCAGCAGAGGGACAGGGGTTAACCCTAACTATGGCTACACCTTC. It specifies CASRGTGVNPNYGYTF.

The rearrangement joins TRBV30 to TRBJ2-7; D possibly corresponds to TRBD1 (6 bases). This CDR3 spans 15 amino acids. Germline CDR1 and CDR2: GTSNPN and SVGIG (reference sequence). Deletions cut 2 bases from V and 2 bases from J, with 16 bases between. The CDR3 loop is CAWSTGTGITYEQYF. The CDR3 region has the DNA TGTGCCTGGAGTACGGGAACAGGGATAACCTACGAGCAGTACTTC.

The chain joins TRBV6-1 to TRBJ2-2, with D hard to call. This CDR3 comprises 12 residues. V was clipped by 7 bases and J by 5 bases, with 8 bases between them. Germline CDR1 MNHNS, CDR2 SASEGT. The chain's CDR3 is CASTVVTGELFF. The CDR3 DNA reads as TGTGCCAGCACGGTCGTAACCGGGGAGCTGTTTTTT.

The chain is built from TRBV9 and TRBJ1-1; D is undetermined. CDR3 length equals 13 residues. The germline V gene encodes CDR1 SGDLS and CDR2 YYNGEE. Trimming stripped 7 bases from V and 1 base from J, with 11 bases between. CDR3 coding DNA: TGTGCCAGCGGTAAAGAGGGGAACACTGAAGCTTTCTTT. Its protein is CASGKEGNTEAFF.

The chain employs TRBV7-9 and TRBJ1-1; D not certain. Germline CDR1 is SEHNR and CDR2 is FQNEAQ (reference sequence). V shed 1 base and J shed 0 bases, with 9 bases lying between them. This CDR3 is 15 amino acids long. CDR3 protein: CASSLEPSMNTEAFF. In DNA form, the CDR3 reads TGTGCCAGCAGCTTAGAACCCAGTATGAACACTGAAGCTTTCTTT.

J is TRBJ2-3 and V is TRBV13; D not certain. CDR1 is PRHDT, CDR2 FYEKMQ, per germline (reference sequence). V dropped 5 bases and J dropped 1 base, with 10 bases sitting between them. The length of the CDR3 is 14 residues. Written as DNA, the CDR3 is TGTGCCAGCAGCCCGCCGGGTGGCACAGATACGCAGTATTTT. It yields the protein CASSPPGGTDTQYF. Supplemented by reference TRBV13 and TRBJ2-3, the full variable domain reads AAGVIQSPRHLIKEKRETATLKCYPIPRHDTVYWYQQGPGQDPQFLISFYEKMQSDKGSIPDRFSAQQFSDYHSELNMSSLELGDSALYFCASSPPGGTDTQYFGPGTRLTVL.

CDR3 bases: TGTGCCAGCAGCCGGGGACTTAACCAAGAGACCCAGTACTTC. Its protein is CASSRGLNQETQYF. V gene TRBV5-8 combines with J gene TRBJ2-5, with a tentative D call TRBD2 (6 bases). The V gene's germline CDR1 is SGHTS and CDR2 YDEGEE. The CDR3 consists of 14 residues. Deletions cut 4 bases from V and 0 bases from J, with 10 bases between.

DNA of the CDR3: TGTGCCAGCAGTTTGAGTGGGAACACTGAAGCTTTCTTT. It is translated as CASSLSGNTEAFF. This rearrangement joins TRBV6-5 to TRBJ1-1; D not resolved. Deletions cut 4 bases from V and 1 base from J, with 7 bases between. Per the germline V gene, CDR1 is MNHEY and CDR2 is SVGAGI. The CDR3 covers 13 residues.